These 9 T cell receptor beta chains were all obtained from the same sample, sequenced in a study of vaccination and CD4 T cells after COVID-19. Their antigen targets remain unknown. An Oncomine TCR Beta short-read assay was used to sequence the DNA from cultured CD4+ T cells. Using its own MiXCR run on the PCR reads, TCRdb lists one record per CDR3 protein. Among about 15,000 distinct CDR3 sequences, around 60% were seen once, and the ten largest hold about 6.1%. Treatment: approximately 9-day PBMC culture with coronavirus spike peptide pools or control peptides (ViraFEST assay). The material sequenced was CD4+ T cells from blood, cultured in vitro. Source of these receptors: a human donor who had recovered from COVID-19.

The V and J genes are TRBV5-6 and TRBJ1-1, with 7 positions matching TRBD1. There are 15 residues in the CDR3. The germline gives CDR1 SGHDT, CDR2 YYEEEE. V shed 5 bases and J 0 bases; nucleotides not matched to a gene: 7. CDR3 residues: CASRRDSLLNTEAFF. The CDR3 bases are TGTGCCAGCAGGAGGGACAGCCTCTTGAACACTGAAGCTTTCTTT.

The chain carries TRBV6-1 and TRBJ2-2, with D perhaps given as TRBD1 or TRBD2 (6 bases each). This CDR3 spans 14 amino acids. The V end lost 7 bases, the J end lost 1 base, and 10 bases lay between the germline ends. CDR1 and CDR2 (germline): MNHNS, SASEGT. In DNA, the CDR3 is TGTGCCAGCACCGCGGGACAGAACACCGGGGAGCTGTTTTTT. This sequence encodes CASTAGQNTGELFF.

The chain uses TRBV9 and TRBJ1-2, with a tentative D call TRBD1 (5 bases). The CDR3 length is 16 residues. CDR1 is SGDLS, CDR2 YYNGEE, per germline. The V end was cut by 0 bases, the J end by 6 bases, with 18 bases between. The CDR3 sequence: CASSVAAGRQGDGYTF. CDR3 nucleotides: TGTGCCAGCAGCGTAGCAGCGGGCCGCCAGGGAGATGGCTACACCTTC.

The genes are TRBV10-3 and TRBJ1-2; D is perhaps TRBD1 (6 bases). Germline V gives CDR1 ENHRY, CDR2 SYGVKD. The ends were cut back, 3 bases at V and 0 bases at J, with 14 bases in the middle. This CDR3 comprises 16 residues. CDR3 DNA: TGTGCCATCAGTGAATCAACAGGGTTGGCTAACTATGGCTACACCTTC. Protein product: CAISESTGLANYGYTF.

The chain employs TRBV6-1 and TRBJ1-6, with D maybe TRBD1 (5 bases). V was clipped by 5 bases and J by 7 bases, with 24 bases between them. The CDR3 runs 18 residues. CDR1 and CDR2 (germline): MNHNS, SASEGT. CDR3 amino acids: CASSRKGAIGTGNSPLHF. The CDR3 nucleotides are TGTGCCAGCAGTAGGAAGGGTGCAATCGGGACGGGGAATTCACCCCTCCACTTT.

V and J are TRBV7-2 and TRBJ1-5; 10 nucleotides agree with TRBD1. The CDR3 is 16 residues long. Germline CDR1 is SGHTA and CDR2 is FQGNSA. The trim removed 3 bases at V and 7 bases at J, leaving 9 bases unmatched. CDR3 residues: CASSFGTGVTEQPQHF. CDR3 nucleotides: TGTGCCAGCAGCTTCGGGACAGGGGTCACGGAGCAGCCCCAGCATTTT.

The chain combines TRBV5-1 with TRBJ1-2; TRBD1 aligns across 8 bases. From germline, CDR1 is SGHRS and CDR2 YFSETQ. CDR3 length equals 13 residues. The V and J ends lost 3 bases and 4 bases, in that order; junction bases with no gene match: 2. CDR3: CASSSTGGYGYTF. Here the CDR3 DNA reads TGCGCCAGCAGCTCTACAGGGGGCTATGGCTACACCTTC.

This clonotype was observed a few times. This chain connects TRBV6-2 or TRBV6-3 to TRBJ1-4, with D hard to call. The CDR3 is made up of 12 amino acids. Germline CDR1 reads MNHEY; CDR2 reads SVGEGT. Trimming stripped 8 bases from V and 4 bases from J, with 8 bases between. The CDR3 is CASSGVNEKLFF. CDR3 in DNA: TGTGCCAGCTCCGGGGTTAATGAAAAACTGTTTTTT.

The genes are TRBV7-2 and TRBJ2-5; 13 bases line up with TRBD2. CDR1 is SGHTA, CDR2 FQGNSA, per germline. The CDR3 is made up of 18 amino acids. With 3 bases clipped from V and 1 base from J, the junction kept 8 bases outside the gene matches. CDR3 protein: CASSLGTGLAGIQETQYF. The DNA of the CDR3 is TGTGCCAGCAGCTTGGGAACGGGACTAGCGGGAATCCAAGAGACCCAGTACTTC.